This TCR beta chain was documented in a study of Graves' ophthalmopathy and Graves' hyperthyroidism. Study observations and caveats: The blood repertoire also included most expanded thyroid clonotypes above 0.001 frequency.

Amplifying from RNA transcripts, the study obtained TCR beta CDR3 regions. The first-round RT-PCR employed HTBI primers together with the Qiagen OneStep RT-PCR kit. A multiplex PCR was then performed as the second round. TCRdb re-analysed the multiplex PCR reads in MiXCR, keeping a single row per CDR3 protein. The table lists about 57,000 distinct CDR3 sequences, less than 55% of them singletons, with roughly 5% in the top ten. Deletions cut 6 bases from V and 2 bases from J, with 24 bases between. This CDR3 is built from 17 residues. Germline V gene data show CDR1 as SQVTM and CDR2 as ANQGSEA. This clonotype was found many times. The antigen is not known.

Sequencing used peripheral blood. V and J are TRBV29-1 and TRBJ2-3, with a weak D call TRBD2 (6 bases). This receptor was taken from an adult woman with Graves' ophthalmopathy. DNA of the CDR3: TGCAGCGTCGTCCCCTTCTCATCGGGGACTTACACAGATACGCAGTATTTT. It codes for CSVVPFSSGTYTDTQYF.